This TCR beta chain derives from a study of a mutant IDH1 vaccine in newly diagnosed glioma. Whole-study context: The patients were given eight vaccinations, one each in weeks 1, 3, 5, 7, 11, 15, 19 and 23. The first vaccination came 4-6 weeks after radiotherapy alone, or with temozolomide cycles.

Whole-study results and caveats: Altogether, 93.3% of patients exhibited vaccine-induced immune responses.

The time point here: week 11, during vaccination. Every single dose of the vaccine, 300 ug of mutant IDH1 20-mer peptide, came with topical imiquimod. In germline, CDR1 is MNHEY, CDR2 SMNVEV (reference sequence). Unmatched junction bases numbered 9, after V lost 6 bases and J lost 6 bases. The CDR3 covers 15 residues. A word on this clone: Its antigen remains unidentified.

The method was immunoSEQ multiplex PCR; TCRdb's version includes in-frame clones alone and lacks a portion of them. The sample shows fewer than 150,000 clones, roughly 90% of them seen only once. The clonotype comes from a woman in her fifties or sixties with glioma. This rearrangement joins TRBV27 to TRBJ1-5; 9 bases match TRBD1. The input for sequencing was PBMCs, taken from a glioma patient whose treatment included an IDH1 peptide vaccine. CDR3 protein: CASRGTGGAGQPQHF. As DNA, the CDR3 is TGTGCCAGCAGGGGAACAGGGGGCGCCGGTCAGCCCCAGCATTTT.